The sequence of this TCR beta chain was determined in a study of shared clonotypes between healthy human individuals. General observations from the study: Shared across a few donors were about 4.6% of the naive CD4 clonotypes. Rarefaction indicated that sorted-subset sequencing remained incomplete although depth was large. With few donors, the genetic and exposure-history diversity represented was limited.

On this clone: Its specificity is not known.

V was trimmed by 6 bases and J by 5 bases, leaving 13 bases between them. Germline CDR1 LNHDA, CDR2 SQIVND (reference sequence). This CDR3 spans 14 amino acids. The input for sorted-subset replicate PCRs was about 210 ng DNA, 25,000 to 30,000 T cell genomes. Libraries were prepared by immunoSEQ multiplex PCR; TCRdb keeps only in-frame clonotypes and omits some of them. The sample yields roughly 650,000 clones, about 96% seen once. The source material was naive CD4+ T cells sorted from blood. The sample's subset: CD45RA+ positively selected. The sequence was obtained from a woman in her twenties or thirties in good health. The gene calls are TRBV19 and TRBJ1-4; D ambiguous. The CDR3 DNA is TGTGCCAGTAGCGCGTCGCTGGCAAATGAAAAACTGTTTTTT. As protein: CASSASLANEKLFF.